The following is a T cell receptor (beta chain) sequence with its context. There are a few counts of this clone. What antigen it recognizes has not been identified. No much larger clone exists at a distance of one base, and base qualities are not known. Using the deep immunoSEQ assay, multiplex PCR amplified TCR CDR3 regions from genomic DNA. Extracted genomic DNA from each cell subset was distributed evenly across all wells of several immunoSEQ 96-well plates, and each plate was treated as a replicate. For sorted subsets, roughly 200 ng genomic DNA, equal to 30,000 to 35,000 T cell genomes, was loaded into each replicate PCR. The purified libraries were quantified using a Qubit 3.0 fluorometer, sized with a Bioanalyzer 2100, and then quantified again using the KAPA Library Quantification kit. Each immunoSEQ 96-well plate was sequenced on its own single-read 150-cycle Illumina NextSeq 550 flow cell. As for the original processing: Because the immunoSEQ output included only junctional sequences and no quality scores, the filtering could not be the same as the filtering used for full-length reads. To assign V/J genes and CDR3, sequences were annotated using PyIR, a Python wrapper for IgBLAST v1.9, with IMGT germline references. Reads were removed for weak V/J assignments (E-value above 1e-6), missing CDR3, stop codons, out-of-frame junctions, or ambiguous translated residues. V3J clonotypes were defined as sequences sharing an identical inferred V gene, J gene, and CDR3 amino acid sequence. To compute the percentage overlap between repertoires, the number of shared unique clonotypes was divided by the size of the smaller repertoire. Three approaches were used to assess repertoire richness: RTK rarefaction, the Chao1 estimator, and Recon v2.1 estimates of unobserved clonotypes. Generation probabilities for all TCRbeta clonotypes obtained by the gDNA method from a few donors were computed using OLGA. Sourced from immuneACCESS, this table was stored by TCRdb with only in-frame sequences that have V and J called. A share of the clones is absent; for the studies checked, an unresolved V gene accounts for under half, and the remainder has no known explanation. V and J calls plus clone size are reproduced from that table; the DNA served to infer D and trimming. The sample yields about 1.1 million clones; 70% to 80% were counted once. Together, the top ten hold 0.89% of the sample.

This sample was included in a study of shared clonotypes between healthy human individuals (dated by TCRdb to 2019 to 2021). With respect to the entire study: The cohort included a few men and a couple of women between 18 and 49 years of age. The study deeply sequenced blood TCR repertoires of five healthy adults to estimate repertoire size and the extent of clonotype sharing between individuals. Between about 0.85 and 8.9 billion PBMCs per donor were obtained by leukapheresis. For each donor, CD4 naive and CD4 memory were each run on three plates, CD8 naive on two plates, and CD8 memory on one plate. To increase sequencing depth and limit assay-specific biases, TCR repertoire library preparation and sequencing were carried out by different laboratories using diverse techniques.

The junction shows trimming of 2 bases on V and 13 bases on J, plus 12 bases between the germline ends. The CDR3 contains 12 residues, cysteine and phenylalanine counted. Just the 36-base CDR3 DNA is kept, in frame starting at base 1. CDR1 and CDR2 are drawn from the germline V gene (reference sequence): GTSNPN, SVGIG. Findings and caveats that apply to the study as a whole: The small number of donors limited the genetic and exposure-history diversity represented. Approximately 5% of naive CD4, 3.5% of naive CD8, about 2.5% of memory CD4, and 0.35% to 0.4% of memory CD8 clonotypes were shared across a few donors. Compared with non-shared clonotypes, the clonotypes found in all four sorted-subset donors had higher generation probabilities. Even with the large sequencing depth, rarefaction of the sorted-subset datasets indicated that sequencing was incomplete. Sampling was restricted to blood, and TCR repertoires in tissue are likely to differ from TCR repertoires in blood. Naive subsets generally had larger estimated clonotype richness than memory subsets did. Based on pairwise subsampling, the degree of clonotype sharing among donors was expected to be affected by sequencing depth.

The donors were healthy, HIV-negative adults with no recently reported acute infections or vaccinations. All donors were Caucasian adults living in Nashville, Tennessee, USA. CD4+ T cells were enriched by magnetic negative selection, after which naive cells were positively selected on CD45RA and the negative fraction was taken as the memory subset. After blood collection by leukapheresis, PBMCs were isolated using Ficoll-Histopaque density gradient centrifugation and then cryopreserved in the vapor phase of liquid nitrogen. Purity and quantity of every magnetically sorted T cell population were checked by analytical flow cytometry. Each sorted fraction had its genomic DNA isolated and then quantified by UV absorbance on a Nanodrop 2000c.

The clonotype was recovered from a man aged 18 to 35 in good health. Some clones in this sample may be carry-over from other donors' samples. The sequence joins TRBV30 to TRBJ1-6; TRBD1 is possibly the D segment (5 matching bases). The sequenced sample was memory CD4+ T cells from PBMCs. Read against the paper, the sample's cell subset or site label means: CD45RA-negative fraction. CDR3 reads: CAWSIGDPPLHF. The nucleotides read TGTGCCTGGAGTATTGGGGACCCCCCCCTCCACTTT.